These 27 T cell receptor beta chains share one sample of origin, sequenced in a study of blood T cell repertoires in COVID-19. Method: immunoSEQ multiplex PCR; TCRdb's copy keeps in-frame clones and lacks some. Of fewer than 250,000 clones detected, 89% appear once; the ten largest clones hold about 6.5%. The material sequenced was peripheral blood. These receptors originate from a man in his 60s who had recovered from COVID-19.

The chain is built from TRBV6-5 and TRBJ2-3; possibly TRBD2 for D (6 bases). The CDR3 length is 14 residues. The V gene lost 6 bases and the J gene lost 6 bases, with 16 bases spanning the gap. Per germline, CDR1 MNHEY and CDR2 SVGAGI. The chain's CDR3 is CASSRTILGDTQYF. Here the CDR3 DNA reads TGTGCCAGCAGCCGGACTATTTTAGGGGATACGCAGTATTTT.

V is TRBV2 and J is TRBJ2-2; D possibly corresponds to TRBD1 (6 bases). CDR3 length equals 15 residues. The V and J ends lost 6 bases and 6 bases respectively, with 17 bases between them. The germline CDR1 and CDR2 sequences are SNHLY and FYNNEI. The CDR3 bases are TGTGCCAGCAGGGAACAGGGTGTATCGGCCGGGGAGCTGTTTTTT. Its translation: CASREQGVSAGELFF.

J is TRBJ2-5 and V is TRBV28; D is perhaps TRBD2 (5 bases). Germline CDR1 is MDHEN and CDR2 is SYDVKM. Trimming removed 6 bases from V and 0 bases from J, with 14 bases in between. The CDR3 totals 15 residues. The DNA for the CDR3 is TGTGCCAGCAGCCTTAGTGGGGAGTACCAAGAGACCCAGTACTTC. Its translation is CASSLSGEYQETQYF.

The rearrangement joins TRBV7-2 to TRBJ2-7, with 14 nucleotides matching TRBD2. Trimming cost V 5 bases and J 1 base; bases outside gene matches: 4. CDR1 is SGHTA and CDR2 is FQGNSA in the germline V gene. The CDR3 has 16 amino acids. The CDR3 region has the DNA TGTGCCAGCAGCCGGGGACTAGCGGGAGAGTCCTACGAGCAGTACTTC. Its protein is CASSRGLAGESYEQYF.

The V and J genes are TRBV5-1 and TRBJ2-1; 7 bases are a match to TRBD2. The length of the CDR3 is 16 residues. Germline assignment: CDR1 SGHRS and CDR2 YFSETQ. V shed 0 bases, J shed 7 bases, and the junction held 10 bases outside the gene matches. DNA for the CDR3: TGCGCCAGCAGCTTGGCTACACGTTGGGAGGGGAATGAGCAGTTCTTC. It encodes CASSLATRWEGNEQFF.

The chain joins TRBV18 to TRBJ1-1; D gene unclear. The CDR3 spans 13 residues. V was trimmed by 6 bases and J by 3 bases, leaving 11 bases between them. Germline assignment: CDR1 KGHSH and CDR2 LQKENI. CDR3 loop: CASSSSRDTEAFF. For the CDR3, the DNA is TGTGCCAGCTCCTCCTCCCGGGACACTGAAGCTTTCTTT.

This clone was counted at least ten times. The chain couples TRBV27 to TRBJ1-6; D is ambiguous. The CDR3 consists of 16 residues. V lost 3 bases, J lost 0 bases, and 9 bases lay in between. Germline loops: CDR1 MNHEY, CDR2 SMNVEV (reference sequence). In DNA form, the CDR3 reads TGTGCCAGCAGTTTTGGTACCAGCTCCTATAATTCACCCCTCCACTTT. It codes for CASSFGTSSYNSPLHF.

The chain joins TRBV19 to TRBJ1-5; tentative D call: TRBD1 (6 bases). Germline assignment: CDR1 LNHDA and CDR2 SQIVND (reference sequence). This CDR3 is built from 15 residues. Deletions cut 7 bases from V and 1 base from J, with 14 bases between. The CDR3 sequence: CASTRQGSSNQPQHF. For the CDR3, the DNA is TGTGCCAGTACGAGGCAGGGGTCGAGCAATCAGCCCCAGCATTTT.

CDR3: CASSGRGFHYGYTF. DNA of the CDR3: TGTGCCAGCTCAGGGAGGGGGTTTCACTATGGCTACACCTTC. The chain couples TRBV3-1 (or the pseudogene TRBV3-2) to TRBJ1-2; the D gene is possibly TRBD1 (6 bases). The germline V gene encodes CDR1 LGHDT and CDR2 YNNKEL (reference sequence). The CDR3 has 14 amino acids. Trimming took 8 bases from V and 3 from J, leaving 16 bases between them.

This chain links TRBV5-1 with TRBJ1-1; D is possibly TRBD1 (6 bases). Looked up from germline, CDR1 is SGHRS and CDR2 is YFSETQ. With 4 bases removed from V and 1 base from J, the gap between germline ends came to 11 bases. CDR3 size: 14 residues. The CDR3 region has the DNA TGCGCCAGCAGCATGGGAGGGGGGAACACTGAAGCTTTCTTT. It codes for CASSMGGGNTEAFF.

The chain has TRBV5-1 and TRBJ1-1, with a weak D call TRBD1 (6 bases). The V end lost 0 bases, the J end lost 1 base, and 7 bases lay between the germline ends. In germline, CDR1 is SGHRS, CDR2 YFSETQ. CDR3 size: 14 residues. The DNA for the CDR3 is TGCGCCAGCAGCTTGGAACAGGGGAACACTGAAGCTTTCTTT. Translated, it gives CASSLEQGNTEAFF.

This chain joins TRBV7-3 and TRBJ2-3, with D possibly matching TRBD2 (6 bases). The CDR3 contains 15 residues. Germline V gives CDR1 SGHTA, CDR2 FQGTGA. Trimming left V 5 bases short and J 6 bases short, with 18 bases between. The CDR3: CASSTRGGAGDTQYF. CDR3 DNA: TGTGCCAGCAGCACCCGCGGCGGGGCGGGGGATACGCAGTATTTT.

The chain uses TRBV18 and TRBJ2-4; weak D call: TRBD1 (5 bases). V was cut by 4 bases and J by 8 bases, with 12 bases left in between. Germline assignment: CDR1 KGHSH and CDR2 LQKENI. The CDR3 contains 13 residues. CDR3: CASSQISRDIQYF. The CDR3 DNA sequence: TGTGCCAGCTCACAGATAAGCAGGGACATTCAGTACTTC.

This clone was counted only a few times. The genes are TRBV27 and TRBJ2-7; 11 bases match TRBD2. Germline values: CDR1 MNHEY, CDR2 SMNVEV (reference sequence). The CDR3 spans 15 residues. The trim removed 5 bases at V and 4 bases at J, leaving 7 bases unmatched. The CDR3 DNA reads TGTGCCAGCAGTGGGGTAGCGGGAGGGCTATACGAGCAGTACTTC. Its protein is CASSGVAGGLYEQYF.

The V and J genes are TRBV19 and TRBJ2-1; TRBD2 matches at 11 bases. CDR1 and CDR2 (germline): LNHDA, SQIVND (reference sequence). The V gene end was trimmed by 3 bases and the J gene end by 9 bases; junction bases not matched to a gene: 7. This CDR3 has 15 residues. The CDR3 loop is CASSIVAGGRVEQFF. The DNA for the CDR3 is TGTGCCAGTAGTATTGTAGCGGGAGGGCGCGTTGAGCAGTTCTTC.

V usage is TRBV3-1 (or the pseudogene TRBV3-2) and J usage is TRBJ1-5; D remains ambiguous. The CDR3 contains 12 residues. Trimming shortened V by 3 bases and J by 5 bases, and 5 bases separated the two germline ends. Germline values: CDR1 LGHDT, CDR2 YNNKEL (reference sequence). CDR3 residues: CASSQADQPQHF. DNA of the CDR3: TGTGCCAGCAGCCAGGCAGATCAGCCCCAGCATTTT.

The V call is TRBV19, the J call TRBJ1-5; D is perhaps TRBD1 (5 bases). CDR3 length: 15 amino acids. V was shortened by 6 bases and J by 6 bases, with 18 bases between the two germline ends. CDR1 LNHDA and CDR2 SQIVND come from the germline V gene (reference sequence). The chain's CDR3 is CASSPITGGGQPQHF. The CDR3 DNA sequence: TGTGCCAGTAGCCCCATCACGGGGGGAGGTCAGCCCCAGCATTTT.

The V gene is TRBV6-5, the J gene TRBJ2-5; 8 positions match TRBD2. Germline lookup yields CDR1 MNHEY and CDR2 SVGAGI. The CDR3 sequence is 14 residues long. The junction had 9 bases not matched to a gene; V was cut back by 7 bases and J by 5 bases. CDR3 residues: CASNGGGLGETQYF. Written as DNA, the CDR3 is TGTGCCAGCAATGGGGGGGGACTAGGGGAGACCCAGTACTTC.

The genes are TRBV7-2 and TRBJ2-1; D possibly corresponds to TRBD2 (5 bases). Germline V gene sequence: CDR1 SGHTA, CDR2 FQGNSA. V gave up 1 base and J gave up 9 bases, with 16 bases separating them. This CDR3 spans 15 amino acids. CDR3 nucleotide sequence: TGTGCCAGCAGCTTAGTCGGGGAGCCATGGAGTGAGCAGTTCTTC. It yields the protein CASSLVGEPWSEQFF.

This chain joins TRBV5-6 and TRBJ2-3, with TRBD2 matching over 8 bases. This CDR3 comprises 14 residues. Germline V gene lookup returns CDR1 SGHDT and CDR2 YYEEEE. Germline trimming cut 6 bases from V and 4 bases from J; bases unmatched to any gene: 7. DNA of the CDR3: TGTGCCAGCAACGAAGCGGGAGTTCCAGATACGCAGTATTTT. Translation gives CASNEAGVPDTQYF.

This chain joins TRBV3-1 (or the pseudogene TRBV3-2) and TRBJ1-2, with D possibly being TRBD1 (5 bases). Trimming stripped 4 bases from V and 2 bases from J, with 11 bases between. The germline V gene has CDR1 LGHDT and CDR2 YNNKEL (reference sequence). The CDR3 loop spans 14 amino acids. The CDR3 is CASSPGRGNYGYTF. The CDR3 DNA sequence: TGTGCCAGCAGCCCAGGGCGGGGCAACTATGGCTACACCTTC.

The V call is TRBV19, the J call TRBJ2-5; tentative D call: TRBD2 (5 bases). Germline V gene sequence: CDR1 LNHDA, CDR2 SQIVND (reference sequence). The CDR3 runs 14 residues. The ends were cut back, 4 bases at V and 2 bases at J, with 11 bases in the middle. CDR3 sequence reads: CASSRGSDQETQYF. DNA of the CDR3: TGTGCCAGTAGTAGAGGGAGTGATCAAGAGACCCAGTACTTC.

The rearrangement links TRBV5-6 to TRBJ2-2; TRBD1 agrees at 7 bases. This CDR3 contains 15 residues. CDR1 and CDR2 (germline): SGHDT, YYEEEE. The ends lost 0 bases at V and 4 bases at J; junction bases unmatched: 3. The CDR3 is CASSLEGALTGELFF. The CDR3 bases are TGTGCCAGCAGCTTGGAGGGGGCGCTCACCGGGGAGCTGTTTTTT.

The chain uses TRBV5-1 and TRBJ2-1; 7 nucleotides align to TRBD2. The CDR3 consists of 15 residues. Per the germline V gene, CDR1 is SGHRS and CDR2 is YFSETQ. Losses at the gene ends were 4 bases for V and 3 bases for J; bases not matched to a gene: 7. CDR3 sequence: CASSRTSPSYNEQFF. The CDR3 DNA reads as TGCGCCAGCAGCCGGACTAGTCCCAGCTACAATGAGCAGTTCTTC. Looking up the rest from reference TRBV5-1 and TRBJ2-1 gives the full variable domain: KAGVTQTPRYLIKTRGQQVTLSCSPISGHRSVSWYQQTPGQGLQFLFEYFSETQRNKGNFPGRFSGRQFSNSRSEMNVSTLELGDSALYLCASSRTSPSYNEQFFGPGTRLTVL.

The genes are TRBV29-1 and TRBJ2-1; D remains ambiguous. This CDR3 contains 13 residues. V was trimmed by 3 bases and J by 9 bases, leaving 15 bases between them. Germline CDR1 is SQVTM and CDR2 is ANQGSEA. The CDR3, as DNA: TGCAGCGTTGAGAGAACCAGTTCGGGTGAGCAGTTCTTC. It yields the protein CSVERTSSGEQFF.

This clone was observed a few times. The rearrangement joins TRBV28 to TRBJ1-2; D is unclear. This CDR3 has 16 residues. V was trimmed by 7 bases and J by 6 bases, leaving 24 bases between them. Germline V gives CDR1 MDHEN, CDR2 SYDVKM. The CDR3 DNA is TGTGCCAGCAACATAATCGGGAACCGGAACGTACATGGCTACACCTTC. Encoded protein: CASNIIGNRNVHGYTF.

This clone was recorded once. The CDR3 loop reads CASSTRDKVTDTQYF. The CDR3 DNA follows: TGTGCCAGTAGTACCCGGGACAAGGTCACAGATACGCAGTATTTT. The gene calls are TRBV19 and TRBJ2-3; tentatively, D is TRBD1 (6 bases). Trimming left V 4 bases short and J 2 bases short, with 13 bases between. This CDR3 region has 15 residues. Germline V CDR1 and CDR2: LNHDA, SQIVND (reference sequence).